A single sample is the source of the 17 T cell receptor beta chains below, sequenced in a study of shared clonotypes between healthy human individuals (dated by TCRdb to about 2020). The library was made by the immunoSEQ multiplex PCR assay. TCRdb obtained this table from immuneACCESS and retained in-frame rearrangements with V and J assigned. These tables miss some clones; where compared with another copy, unresolved V genes account for less than half of the shortfall, and the remainder is unexplained. The sample records about 470,000 clones, roughly 83% of which are singletons. The top ten hold about 13% of the sample. The source material was PBMCs. The receptors here all came from a woman aged 40 to 49 in good health. Some clones in this sample may be carry-over from other donors' samples.

This clone appeared a single time. V is TRBV6-5 and J is TRBJ1-5, with D possibly being TRBD1 (5 bases). CDR1 is MNHEY, CDR2 SVGAGI, per germline. V was shortened by 6 bases and J by 6 bases, with 15 bases between the two germline ends. CDR3 size: 14 residues. CDR3 loop: CASRSVGEGQPQHF. The CDR3 coding sequence is TGTGCCAGCAGATCTGTGGGGGAGGGTCAGCCCCAGCATTTT.

This clone has at least ten counts. The chain carries TRBV5-1 and TRBJ2-1; D gene ambiguous. Germline V gene sequence: CDR1 SGHRS, CDR2 YFSETQ. The CDR3 runs 13 residues. Deletions cut 0 bases from V and 7 bases from J, with 8 bases between. The CDR3 sequence: CASSLDLLNEQFF. Here the CDR3 DNA reads TGCGCCAGCAGCTTGGACCTCCTTAATGAGCAGTTCTTC.

The gene calls are TRBV9 and TRBJ2-3; 13 positions agree with TRBD2. The CDR3 extends over 16 amino acids. V shed 4 bases and J 6 bases; nucleotides not matched to a gene: 8. The germline CDR1 and CDR2 sequences are SGDLS and YYNGEE. This chain's CDR3 is CASSKWTSGSMDTQYF. CDR3 nucleotide sequence: TGTGCCAGCAGCAAATGGACTAGCGGGAGCATGGATACGCAGTATTTT. Filled out from reference TRBV9 and TRBJ2-3, the complete variable domain reads DSGVTQTPKHLITATGQRVTLRCSPRSGDLSVYWYQQSLDQGLQFLIQYYNGEERAKGNILERFSAQQFPDLHSELNLSSLELGDSALYFCASSKWTSGSMDTQYFGPGTRLTVL.

The chain links TRBV10-3 to TRBJ2-5; maybe TRBD2 (6 bases). The J call is doubtful: the DNA matches TRBJ2-7 better. The CDR3 has 15 residues. Germline CDR1 reads ENHRY; CDR2 reads SYGVKD. DNA of the CDR3: TGTGCCATCAGTGAGGGGGGGACGAGCTCCTACGAGCAGTACTTC. Protein: CAISEGGTSSYEQYF.

The chain links TRBV4-3 to TRBJ2-1; TRBD2 matches 9 bases. The CDR3 length is 18 residues. V was pared by 0 bases and J by 7 bases, with 13 bases of the junction left unmatched. CDR1 and CDR2 (germline): LGHNA, YSLEER. CDR3 sequence (DNA): TGCGCCAGCAGCCAAGATATTCGGGCGGGAGGGCCTCGGAATGAGCAGTTCTTC. Encoded protein: CASSQDIRAGGPRNEQFF.

Comment on this clone: This CDR3 is also generated by other DNA sequences in the sample. The J gene is TRBJ2-1, the V gene TRBV19; 8 nucleotides match TRBD2. The junction had 7 bases not matched to a gene; V was cut back by 4 bases and J by 5 bases. This CDR3 contains 15 residues. Germline-derived CDR1 and CDR2 are LNHDA and SQIVND (reference sequence). This chain's CDR3 is CASSKTSGVNNEQFF. For the CDR3, the DNA is TGTGCCAGTAGTAAAACTAGCGGAGTAAACAATGAGCAGTTCTTC.

The gene calls are TRBV6-6 and TRBJ1-3; tentatively, D is TRBD1 (5 bases). From germline, CDR1 is MNHNY and CDR2 SVGAGI (reference sequence). Trimming pared 6 bases from V and 4 bases from J, leaving 10 bases between. CDR3 length equals 13 residues. The CDR3 protein is CASRGDGGNTIYF. The CDR3 DNA reads TGTGCCAGCAGGGGGGACGGGGGAAACACCATATATTTT.

In regard to this clone: The conserved closing phenylalanine or tryptophan is absent in this CDR3, likely reflecting a read error. No DNA is shown, since the ends of the CDR3 on it are uncertain; the CDR3 is the one TCRdb lists. The V call is TRBV28, the J call TRBJ2-7; the listed D gene, TRBD1, was not tested against the DNA. The germline V gene has CDR1 MDHEN and CDR2 SYDVKM. The CDR3 extends over 12 residues, inclusive of both ends. CDR3 residues: CASSLSDRDALA.

Of note for this clone: A much larger clone lies one base from this, so it may be a read error. Other DNA sequences from this sample encode an identical CDR3 as well. The chain carries TRBV7-2 and TRBJ2-7, with 9 bases that match TRBD1. The germline gives CDR1 SGHTA, CDR2 FQGNSA. This CDR3 region has 13 residues. V lost 6 bases and J lost 7; bases outside the gene matches: 7. As DNA, the CDR3 is TGTGCCAGCAGAACCAGACAGGGGGGTGAGCAGTACTTC. Translating gives CASRTRQGGEQYF.

The chain links TRBV28 to TRBJ2-3; 12 bases are shared with TRBD2. After removal of 6 bases from V and 5 bases from J, the junction contained 9 bases not matched to a gene. The CDR3 has 16 residues. Per the germline V gene, CDR1 is MDHEN and CDR2 is SYDVKM. This CDR3 is CASSTQLAGGGDTQYF. The CDR3 DNA is TGTGCCAGCAGCACGCAGCTAGCGGGAGGGGGAGATACGCAGTATTTT.

The rearrangement uses TRBV6-5 and TRBJ1-2; a weak D match, TRBD1 (5 bases). V was clipped by 6 bases and J by 8 bases, with 16 bases between them. The CDR3 is 13 amino acids. The germline gives CDR1 MNHEY, CDR2 SVGAGI. The CDR3 DNA sequence: TGTGCCAGCAGGCCAGGGACGGCCTTAGGCTACACCTTC. Its protein is CASRPGTALGYTF.

This rearrangement joins TRBV7-9 to TRBJ1-2; D may be TRBD1 (5 bases). With 5 bases removed from V and 5 bases from J, the gap between germline ends came to 15 bases. Germline V CDR1 and CDR2: SEHNR, FQNEAQ (reference sequence). This CDR3 has 14 amino acids. The CDR3 is CASSPSTVGYGYTF. In DNA form, the CDR3 reads TGTGCCAGCAGCCCATCGACAGTTGGTTATGGCTACACCTTC.

The chain combines TRBV9 with TRBJ1-4; D gene uncertain. Trimming left V 4 bases short and J 6 bases short, with 13 bases between. This CDR3 is built from 14 residues. Germline CDR1 SGDLS, CDR2 YYNGEE. The CDR3 coding sequence is TGTGCCAGCAGCCCCCCCGGGGTCGATGAAAAACTGTTTTTT. Its protein is CASSPPGVDEKLFF.

This clone was seen a single time. This rearrangement joins TRBV10-3 to TRBJ2-7; D remains unclear. This CDR3 is 13 amino acids long. V dropped 3 bases and J dropped 4 bases, with 10 bases sitting between them. CDR1 is ENHRY and CDR2 is SYGVKD in the germline V gene. The CDR3 here is CAISDGSKYEQYF. For the CDR3, the DNA is TGTGCCATCAGTGATGGGTCAAAATACGAGCAGTACTTC.

This clone was observed a handful of times. The V gene is TRBV19, the J gene TRBJ2-1; TRBD2 aligns across 9 bases. The length of the CDR3 is 15 residues. In germline, CDR1 is LNHDA, CDR2 SQIVND (reference sequence). Unmatched junction bases numbered 9, after V lost 3 bases and J lost 9 bases. As DNA, the CDR3 is TGTGCCAGTAGTATCCGTGCGGGAGGGAACCTTGAGCAGTTCTTC. Its protein product is CASSIRAGGNLEQFF.

As concerns this clone: One end of the junction fails to match germline, which may point to a read error. The chain is built from TRBV14 and TRBJ2-4, with TRBD2 identical over 7 bases. Germline V CDR1 and CDR2: SGHDN, FVKESK. The CDR3 extends over 13 amino acids. The CDR3 sequence: CASSQVSGWRNHF. The CDR3 coding sequence is TGTGCCAGCAGCCAGGTTAGCGGGTGGCGTAATCACTTC.

The chain links TRBV4-1 to TRBJ2-7, with unresolved D. Trimming took 0 bases from V and 3 from J, leaving 27 bases between them. This CDR3 is 20 amino acids long. Germline V CDR1 and CDR2: MGHRA, YSYEKL. Written as DNA, the CDR3 is TGCGCCAGCAGCCAAGATGCGCAGGTCCAGTACCTGCGAAAAGACTACGAGCAGTACTTC. It yields the protein CASSQDAQVQYLRKDYEQYF.